These T cell receptor beta chains were read from a single sample in a study of immune evolution from preneoplasia to lung adenocarcinoma. TCRdb's table, derived via immunoSEQ multiplex PCR, lists solely in-frame clones and lacks some. This table holds 5,800 or so clones, 60% to 80% found once. The source material was FFPE minimally invasive lung adenocarcinoma tissue. The origin of the receptors is a person aged 65 to 85 with lung adenocarcinoma. The CDR3 runs from the conserved cysteine through the conserved F or W. D genes are given only for firm matches. For some rows the clone size is stated as once, few or many, or as a class when expanded; others skip it.

NA TRBJ2-3 TRBV5-1 15 NA CASSLVGMGSDTQYF TGCGCCAGCAGCTTGGTGGGGATGGGTTCAGATACGCAGTATTTT
large TRBJ2-7 TRBV30 15 TRBD1 CAWRAGTGGSAEQYF TGTGCCTGGAGAGCCGGGACAGGGGGCTCGGCCGAGCAGTACTTC
NA TRBJ2-1 TRBV4-1 15 NA CASSQEDGGVNEQFF TGCGCCAGCAGCCAAGAGGACGGAGGGGTCAATGAGCAGTTCTTC
NA TRBJ2-3 TRBV29-1 14 TRBD1 CSAGTGVHTDTQYF TGCAGCGCCGGGACAGGGGTCCACACAGATACGCAGTATTTT
NA TRBJ2-7 TRBV28 12 TRBD2 CASVGLAHEQYF TGTGCCAGCGTCGGACTAGCCCACGAGCAGTACTTC
few TRBJ1-1 TRBV5-1 15 NA CASSLDGRPNTEAFF TGCGCCAGCAGCTTGGACGGACGGCCGAACACTGAAGCTTTCTTT
NA TRBJ1-4 TRBV30 13 NA CAWSKGVNGKLFF TGTGCCTGGAGTAAAGGGGTTAATGGGAAACTGTTTTTT
NA TRBJ2-7 TRBV4-3 16 TRBD1 CASSQDQGTGGYEQYF TGCGCCAGCAGCCAAGATCAGGGGACAGGGGGCTACGAGCAGTACTTC
few TRBJ1-5 TRBV5-8 18 TRBD1 CASSLRTGGPSANQPQHF TGTGCCAGCAGCTTGCGGACAGGGGGCCCGTCGGCAAATCAGCCCCAGCATTTT
NA TRBJ2-7 TRBV2 14 TRBD1 CASSRDRGHNEQYF TGTGCCAGCAGTCGGGACAGGGGGCATAACGAGCAGTACTTC
NA TRBJ2-7 TRBV23-1 14 NA CASSQPGAHYEQYF TGCGCCAGCAGTCAACCGGGGGCACACTACGAGCAGTACTTC
NA TRBJ2-7 TRBV7-2 11 NA CASSLSGEQYF TGTGCCAGCAGCCTCTCGGGCGAGCAGTACTTC
NA TRBJ1-4 TRBV27 15 NA CASSLSGRGPEKLFF TGTGCCAGCAGTTTAAGCGGCAGGGGCCCGGAAAAACTGTTTTTT
NA TRBJ2-2 TRBV11-2 13 NA CASSLRQAGELFF TGTGCCAGCAGCTTAAGGCAGGCCGGGGAGCTGTTTTTT
NA TRBJ1-5 TRBV19 13 TRBD1 CASTGQGAQPQHF TGTGCCAGCACAGGACAGGGGGCTCAGCCCCAGCATTTT
NA TRBJ1-5 TRBV5-1 14 NA CASSFDSGGQPQHF TGCGCCAGCAGCTTCGACAGTGGGGGTCAGCCCCAGCATTTT
NA TRBJ2-7 TRBV27 12 NA CASSPPGRQQYF TGTGCCAGCAGCCCCCCTGGTCGCCAGCAGTACTTC
NA TRBJ2-2 TRBV5-4 15 TRBD2 CASSLEGLVTGELFF TGTGCCAGCAGCTTGGAGGGACTAGTCACCGGGGAGCTGTTTTTT
NA TRBJ2-5 TRBV5-5 14 NA CASSSGGTGETQYF TGTGCCAGCAGCTCTGGGGGGACTGGGGAGACCCAGTACTTC
NA TRBJ2-6 TRBV2 15 NA CASSDRLKGANVLTF TGTGCCAGCAGTGATCGGTTGAAAGGGGCCAACGTCCTGACTTTC
NA TRBJ2-2 TRBV10-1 20 TRBD2 CASTPVVPGLAGANTGELFF TGCGCCAGCACCCCGGTCGTCCCGGGACTAGCGGGAGCGAACACCGGGGAGCTGTTTTTT
NA TRBJ2-7 TRBV30 13 NA CAAGPSLFYEQYF TGTGCCGCCGGCCCTAGTCTTTTCTACGAGCAGTACTTC
NA TRBJ2-7 TRBV19 11 NA CASKTNGEQYF TGTGCCAGTAAAACTAATGGGGAGCAGTACTTC
NA TRBJ2-4 TRBV6-1 11 NA CASSRENIQYF TGTGCCAGCAGCAGGGAAAACATTCAGTACTTC
NA TRBJ2-1 TRBV30 14 NA CAWSVLPGLNEQFF TGTGCCTGGAGTGTCCTTCCGGGCCTCAATGAGCAGTTCTTC
NA TRBJ2-7 TRBV7-3 14 NA CASSPRGGSYEQYF TGTGCCAGCAGCCCCCGAGGTGGCAGCTACGAGCAGTACTTC
few TRBJ2-3 TRBV5-6 17 TRBD2 CASSSRTSGRGRDTQYF TGTGCCAGCAGCTCGAGGACTAGCGGGAGGGGGAGAGATACGCAGTATTTT
NA TRBJ2-7 TRBV28 14 NA CASSGPGHRDEQYF TGTGCCAGCAGTGGGCCTGGGCACCGTGACGAGCAGTACTTC
NA TRBJ1-6 TRBV27 16 TRBD1 CASSLSQGAANSPLHF TGTGCCAGCAGTTTATCACAGGGGGCCGCAAATTCACCCCTCCACTTT
once TRBJ2-7 TRBV7-2 14 NA CASSTTGKAYEQYF TGTGCCAGCAGCACGACAGGAAAGGCCTACGAGCAGTACTTC
NA TRBJ2-1 TRBV5-5 15 NA CASSFNGLSYNEQFF TGTGCCAGCAGCTTCAATGGATTGTCCTACAATGAGCAGTTCTTC
NA TRBJ2-1 TRBV10-1 15 TRBD2 CASSENLAGVVEQFF TGCGCCAGCAGTGAGAATCTAGCGGGGGTAGTTGAGCAGTTCTTC
NA TRBJ1-1 TRBV15 13 NA CATSRGADTEAFF TGTGCCACCAGCAGAGGGGCTGACACTGAAGCTTTCTTT
NA TRBJ2-7 TRBV15 14 NA CATSREGTSYEQYF TGTGCCACCAGCAGAGAAGGAACCTCCTACGAGCAGTACTTC
NA TRBJ1-2 TRBV5-1 14 TRBD1 CASSLVQGAIGYTF TGCGCCAGCAGCTTGGTACAGGGGGCGATTGGCTACACCTTC
NA TRBJ2-7 TRBV2 14 TRBD2 CASSVGLAPYEQYF TGTGCCAGCAGTGTGGGACTAGCCCCCTACGAGCAGTACTTC
NA TRBJ1-2 TRBV6-1 15 TRBD1 CASGGTGFVGGGYTF TGTGCCAGCGGGGGGACAGGGTTCGTGGGCGGGGGCTACACCTTC
NA TRBJ2-7 TRBV7-2 17 TRBD2 CASQAGILAGGPPRAYF TGTGCCAGTCAAGCGGGGATATTAGCGGGAGGCCCCCCGAGGGCGTACTTC
NA TRBJ1-5 TRBV5-8 15 NA CASSLSGQFNQPQHF TGTGCCAGCAGCTTGAGTGGACAGTTCAATCAGCCCCAGCATTTT
once TRBJ1-5 TRBV9 13 NA CASSVDGGQPQHF TGTGCCAGCAGCGTAGACGGGGGACAGCCCCAGCATTTT
NA TRBJ2-4 TRBV6-5 15 NA CASSYSWDSKNIQYF TGTGCCAGCAGTTACTCCTGGGACTCCAAAAACATTCAGTACTTC
NA TRBJ2-5 TRBV2 15 NA CASSETRARQETQYF TGTGCCAGCAGTGAAACGAGGGCCAGGCAAGAGACCCAGTACTTC
NA TRBJ1-2 TRBV14 12 NA CASSEGGYGYTF TGTGCCAGCAGCGAAGGGGGTTACGGCTACACCTTC
NA TRBJ2-1 TRBV4-1 17 TRBD1 CASSQDGGQGSYNEQFF TGCGCCAGCAGCCAAGATGGCGGACAGGGTTCCTACAATGAGCAGTTCTTC
once TRBJ1-1 TRBV5-5 12 TRBD1 CTSSQGGPEAFF TGTACCAGCAGCCAGGGGGGTCCTGAAGCTTTCTTT
once TRBJ2-5 TRBV29-1 13 TRBD1 CSVRDSPGETQYF TGCAGCGTTCGGGACAGTCCAGGGGAGACCCAGTACTTC
NA TRBJ2-7 TRBV27 14 TRBD1 CASSWTGSSYEQYF TGTGCCAGCAGTTGGACAGGGAGCTCCTACGAGCAGTACTTC
NA TRBJ2-7 TRBV5-4 14 NA CASSAHRGGYEQYF TGTGCCAGCAGCGCTCACAGGGGAGGGTACGAGCAGTACTTC
NA TRBJ1-1 TRBV7-8 13 NA CASSPYGNTEAFF TGTGCCAGCAGCCCGTACGGGAACACTGAAGCTTTCTTT
NA TRBJ2-3 TRBV7-9 14 NA CASSLLEGTDTQYF TGTGCCAGCAGCTTACTGGAAGGCACAGATACGCAGTATTTT
NA TRBJ1-1 TRBV18 13 NA CASSGSIHTEAFF TGTGCCAGCTCAGGGAGTATACACACTGAAGCTTTCTTT
NA TRBJ2-2 TRBV6-6 16 NA CASSYSTPGATGELFF TGTGCCAGCAGTTACTCGACTCCCGGGGCCACCGGGGAGCTGTTTTTT